One and the same sample provided the 11 T cell receptor beta chains below, sequenced in a study of T cells in Graves' hyperthyroidism and ophthalmopathy. There were TCR beta CDR3 regions amplified from RNA transcripts. The HTBI primer set drove a first-round RT-PCR of the TCR CDR3. Using its own MiXCR run on the multiplex PCR reads, TCRdb lists one record per CDR3 protein. The table lists over 700,000 distinct CDR3 sequences, under 20% of them singletons. Sequenced sample: blood. The origin of the receptors is a woman aged 45-65 years with Graves' hyperthyroidism that later progressed to Graves' ophthalmopathy.

The CDR3 sequence is CASSFIVYEQYF. CDR3 nucleotides: TGTGCCAGCAGTTTTATCGTATACGAGCAGTACTTC. The rearrangement uses TRBV12-3 or TRBV12-4 and TRBJ2-7, with D hard to call. V lost 3 bases to trimming and J lost 4 bases, with 7 bases between them. The CDR3 is made up of 12 amino acids.

This clonotype was observed a few times. This rearrangement joins TRBV6-6 to TRBJ2-1; tentatively, D is TRBD2 (6 bases). The V end lost 2 bases, the J end lost 7 bases, and 12 bases lay between the germline ends. The CDR3 covers 14 residues. Germline loops: CDR1 MNHNY, CDR2 SVGAGI (reference sequence). CDR3 bases: TGTGCCAGCAGTTACGGGGGACTCGGGAATGAGCAGTTCTTC. It is translated as CASSYGGLGNEQFF.

The gene calls are TRBV5-1 and TRBJ1-2; D uncertain. CDR3 length: 15 residues. In germline, CDR1 is SGHRS, CDR2 YFSETQ. V dropped 1 base and J dropped 4 bases, with 14 bases sitting between them. The CDR3 sequence is CASSLSARSGYGYTF. CDR3 nucleotides: TGCGCCAGCAGCTTGTCCGCGCGTTCGGGCTATGGCTACACCTTC.

This clonotype has at least ten counts. The CDR3 DNA follows: TGTGCCAGCAGGGGAGGGCCAGGGGACAATCAGCCCCAGCATTTT. This translates into CASRGGPGDNQPQHF. The V gene is TRBV6-1, the J gene TRBJ1-5; D perhaps matches TRBD1 (6 bases). Germline V gene sequence: CDR1 MNHNS, CDR2 SASEGT. The CDR3 totals 15 residues. V was clipped by 6 bases and J by 3 bases, with 15 bases between them.

This clonotype has a handful of counts. The V and J genes are TRBV3-1 and TRBJ1-6; D unresolved. Germline CDR1 is LGHDT and CDR2 is YNNKEL (reference sequence). The V gene lost 4 bases and the J gene lost 7 bases, with 17 bases spanning the gap. The CDR3 has 16 amino acids. The DNA of the CDR3 is TGTGCCAGCAGCCTCCCTAAGGGCGGGAGCAATTCACCCCTCCACTTT. Translating it yields CASSLPKGGSNSPLHF.

The chain carries TRBV27 and TRBJ2-3; 12 nucleotides align to TRBD2. V shed 2 bases, J shed 2 bases, and the junction held 2 bases outside the gene matches. CDR1 and CDR2 (germline): MNHEY, SMNVEV (reference sequence). This CDR3 has 16 residues. Written as DNA, the CDR3 is TGTGCCAGCAGTTTAACTAGCGGGGGGTTCACAGATACGCAGTATTTT. This codes for CASSLTSGGFTDTQYF.

This clonotype was observed many times. The rearrangement links TRBV20-1 to TRBJ2-3; 10 nucleotides match TRBD1. V was clipped by 5 bases and J by 1 base; unmatched bases: 3. Germline V gene data show CDR1 as DFQATT and CDR2 as SNEGSKA (reference sequence). This CDR3 has 14 residues. The CDR3 spells CSARQGAGTDTQYF. The CDR3 bases are TGCAGTGCTCGACAGGGGGCAGGCACAGATACGCAGTATTTT.

There are a few counts of this clonotype. The rearrangement links TRBV30 to TRBJ1-3, with unresolved D. The CDR3 consists of 13 residues. CDR1 is GTSNPN, CDR2 SVGIG, per germline (reference sequence). Deletions cut 5 bases from V and 4 bases from J, with 12 bases between. The CDR3 bases are TGTGCCTGGGCAGAAGAGTTCGGAAACACCATATATTTT. Protein: CAWAEEFGNTIYF.

The rearrangement uses TRBV5-6 and TRBJ1-5; a possible D gene is TRBD1 (6 bases). V was clipped by 2 bases and J by 3 bases, with 12 bases between them. The CDR3 is 15 amino acids. CDR1 and CDR2 from the germline V gene are SGHDT and YYEEEE. The CDR3, as DNA: TGTGCCAGCAGCTTTCAGGGGCCTGTCAATCAGCCCCAGCATTTT. Its translation is CASSFQGPVNQPQHF.

The V and J genes are TRBV5-1 and TRBJ2-3; tentatively, D is TRBD2 (5 bases). The CDR3 length is 16 residues. Germline CDR1 is SGHRS and CDR2 is YFSETQ. The ends were cut back, 4 bases at V and 1 base at J, with 16 bases in the middle. As DNA, the CDR3 is TGCGCCAGCAGCGACATTCCGGGGTCGGGCACAGATACGCAGTATTTT. This encodes CASSDIPGSGTDTQYF.

The chain couples TRBV6-2 or TRBV6-3 to TRBJ1-4; D uncertain. Germline CDR1 MNHEY, CDR2 SVGEGT. The CDR3 contains 17 residues. Between the trimmed V and J ends, which lost 6 bases and 3 bases, there was a span of 20 bases. Written as DNA, the CDR3 is TGTGCCAGCAGGGCCGGGGAAACGGTTGCAGCTAATGAAAAACTGTTTTTT. Its protein product is CASRAGETVAANEKLFF.